A single sample gave rise to the 32 T cell receptor beta chains below, sequenced in a study of T cell changes during pregnancy in multiple sclerosis. Data came from immunoSEQ multiplex PCR; TCRdb stores just in-frame clones and leaves some out. The sample lists just over 55,000 clones; approximately 90% were seen once. Source: peripheral blood, taken after pregnancy. These TCRs come from a female donor in good health, enrolled as a control in a pregnancy study.

This clone was seen only a few times. The rearrangement joins TRBV29-1 to TRBJ1-1; unclear D gene. The V end lost 4 bases, the J end lost 0 bases, and 9 bases lay between the germline ends. Germline V lookup: CDR1 SQVTM, CDR2 ANQGSEA. The CDR3 length is 13 residues. CDR3 loop: CSVANSVNTEAFF. The DNA of the CDR3 is TGCAGCGTTGCAAACTCCGTGAACACTGAAGCTTTCTTT.

CDR3 sequence: CASSPTGNHEQYF. The CDR3 DNA is TGCGCCAGCAGCCCGACAGGGAACCACGAGCAGTACTTC. This chain joins TRBV4-1 and TRBJ2-7; TRBD1 aligns across 7 bases. Germline-derived CDR1 and CDR2 are MGHRA and YSYEKL. This CDR3 region has 13 residues. With V trimmed by 4 bases and J by 5 bases, 5 bases remained unmatched.

The chain joins TRBV6-5 to TRBJ1-1, with a tentative D call TRBD1 (6 bases). V was clipped by 2 bases and J by 4 bases, with 17 bases between them. Germline CDR1 reads MNHEY; CDR2 reads SVGAGI. The CDR3 loop spans 16 amino acids. This CDR3 reads CASSYGGSQGITEAFF. The CDR3 DNA reads TGTGCCAGCAGTTACGGGGGATCACAGGGTATCACTGAAGCTTTCTTT.

This clone has a single count. This rearrangement joins TRBV5-4 to TRBJ1-1, with a tentative D call TRBD1 (5 bases). Trimming left V 6 bases short and J 0 bases short, with 15 bases between. The CDR3 is 15 amino acids. Germline assignment: CDR1 SGHNT and CDR2 YYREEE (reference sequence). In nucleotides, the CDR3 is TGTGCCAGCACCTTCGGTGGGGGGATGAACACTGAAGCTTTCTTT. Protein: CASTFGGGMNTEAFF.

This clone was recorded once. V gene TRBV7-7 combines with J gene TRBJ2-5; D might be TRBD1 (6 bases). The V gene lost 4 bases and the J gene lost 5 bases, with 11 bases spanning the gap. CDR3 size: 13 residues. Germline lookup yields CDR1 SSHAT and CDR2 FNYEAQ (reference sequence). As DNA, the CDR3 is TGTGCCAGCAGCTCACTTAGGGGGGAGACCCAGTACTTC. This sequence encodes CASSSLRGETQYF.

This clone appeared a single time. The V call is TRBV5-1, the J call TRBJ2-3, with a weak D call TRBD1 (6 bases). Trimming removed 5 bases at V and 0 bases at J, with 13 bases between. The CDR3 loop spans 15 amino acids. Germline CDR1 reads SGHRS; CDR2 reads YFSETQ. This chain's CDR3 is CASSRQVLSTDTQYF. The CDR3 DNA follows: TGCGCCAGCAGTCGACAGGTGCTTAGCACAGATACGCAGTATTTT.

This sequence joins TRBV5-5 and TRBJ2-7, with 13 positions matching TRBD2. This CDR3 is built from 15 residues. Trimming removed 0 bases from V and 7 bases from J; junction bases left unmatched: 4. The germline gives CDR1 SGHKS, CDR2 YYEKEE (reference sequence). The CDR3 sequence is CASSLAGTSGEEQYF. In DNA form, the CDR3 reads TGTGCCAGCAGCTTGGCCGGGACTAGCGGGGAGGAGCAGTACTTC.

V is TRBV2 and J is TRBJ2-3; TRBD2 matches 7 bases. CDR1 is SNHLY, CDR2 FYNNEI, per germline. The V gene end was trimmed by 6 bases and the J gene end by 3 bases; junction bases not matched to a gene: 9. The CDR3 spans 15 residues. The CDR3 sequence: CASSSPRESTDTQYF. The CDR3 coding sequence is TGTGCCAGCAGCTCCCCGCGGGAGAGTACAGATACGCAGTATTTT.

The J gene is TRBJ2-2, the V gene TRBV19; 11 bases line up with TRBD1. The V and J ends lost 5 bases and 4 bases, in that order; junction bases with no gene match: 6. From germline, CDR1 is LNHDA and CDR2 SQIVND (reference sequence). This CDR3 has 16 amino acids. The CDR3 DNA is TGTGCCAGTAGTGCAGGAGGGACAGGGGGCACCGGGGAGCTGTTTTTT. Protein: CASSAGGTGGTGELFF.

The chain employs TRBV11-2 and TRBJ2-5, with D unclear. The germline gives CDR1 SGHAT, CDR2 FQNNGV. This CDR3 comprises 11 residues. V gave up 8 bases and J gave up 2 bases, with 6 bases separating them. For the CDR3, the DNA is TGTGCCAGCGGTACACAAGAGACCCAGTACTTC. It specifies CASGTQETQYF.

The CDR3: CASSLAGEGNTEAFF. The CDR3 coding sequence is TGTGCCAGCAGCTTGGCCGGGGAAGGGAACACTGAAGCTTTCTTT. This sequence joins TRBV5-6 and TRBJ1-1; unclear D gene. This CDR3 contains 15 residues. V was clipped by 0 bases and J by 1 base, with 10 bases between them. Germline lookup yields CDR1 SGHDT and CDR2 YYEEEE.

The chain is built from TRBV5-4 and TRBJ1-6; possibly TRBD1 for D (6 bases). CDR3 length: 15 amino acids. Trimming cost V 0 bases and J 4 bases, with 8 bases left between them. From germline, CDR1 is SGHNT and CDR2 YYREEE (reference sequence). Written as DNA, the CDR3 is TGTGCCAGCAGCTTGGGGACAGATTATAATTCACCCCTCCACTTT. Residues: CASSLGTDYNSPLHF.

This clone was seen only once. The gene calls are TRBV18 and TRBJ1-1, with D uncertain. This CDR3 comprises 15 residues. The germline V and J ends were trimmed by 1 base and 2 bases, with 11 bases remaining between them. The germline gives CDR1 KGHSH, CDR2 LQKENI. CDR3 in DNA: TGTGCCAGCTCACCACAGCGGATCCGAAACACTGAAGCTTTCTTT. Its protein is CASSPQRIRNTEAFF.

This chain links TRBV18 with TRBJ1-5; maybe TRBD1 (6 bases). Germline loops: CDR1 KGHSH, CDR2 LQKENI. The CDR3 runs to 14 residues. The V gene lost 0 bases and the J gene lost 7 bases, with 10 bases spanning the gap. The CDR3 is CASSPPTGNQPQHF. CDR3 in DNA: TGTGCCAGCTCACCACCAACAGGGAACCAGCCCCAGCATTTT.

CDR3 loop: CASSLGSGESGYTF. The CDR3 coding sequence is TGTGCCAGCAGCTTAGGGTCGGGAGAATCTGGCTACACCTTC. This chain links TRBV7-9 with TRBJ1-2; D remains unclear. The CDR3 covers 14 residues. V lost 1 base and J lost 7, with 13 bases in between. Germline CDR1 is SEHNR and CDR2 is FQNEAQ (reference sequence). Full variable domain (missing parts from reference TRBV7-9 and TRBJ1-2): DTGVSQNPRHKITKRGQNVTFRCDPISEHNRLYWYRQTLGQGPEFLTYFQNEAQLEKSRLLSDRFSAERPKGSFSTLEIQRTEQGDSAMYLCASSLGSGESGYTFGSGTRLTVV.

The chain is built from TRBV6-5 and TRBJ2-1; 9 bases map to TRBD2. The CDR3 spans 15 residues. Trimming at V came to 10 bases and at J to 5 bases, leaving 12 bases not matched to a gene. Germline CDR1 reads MNHEY; CDR2 reads SVGAGI. CDR3 in amino acids: CAIGRETSGDNEQFF. Written as DNA, the CDR3 is TGTGCCATCGGACGTGAGACTAGCGGTGACAATGAGCAGTTCTTC.

The chain employs TRBV6-5 and TRBJ2-1; D perhaps matches TRBD1 (6 bases). This CDR3 contains 14 residues. Per the germline V gene, CDR1 is MNHEY and CDR2 is SVGAGI. V dropped 4 bases and J dropped 10 bases, with 17 bases sitting between them. CDR3 in DNA: TGTGCCAGCAGTTCCCCTAGGGGGTCGGGAGAGCAGTTCTTC. Its translation is CASSSPRGSGEQFF.

The rearrangement uses TRBV11-3 and TRBJ1-1; 8 positions match TRBD1. Germline CDR1 SGHNT, CDR2 YENEEA. V lost 5 bases and J lost 3; bases outside the gene matches: 20. The CDR3 covers 19 residues. The DNA of the CDR3 is TGTGCCAGCAGCCTGGCCCCGGGACAGGCTAATCTCTGGGACACTGAAGCTTTCTTT. It codes for CASSLAPGQANLWDTEAFF. The full variable domain, its missing parts supplied by reference TRBV11-3 and TRBJ1-1, is EAGVVQSPRYKIIEKKQPVAFWCNPISGHNTLYWYLQNLGQGPELLIRYENEEAVDDSQLPKDRFSAERLKGVDSTLKIQPAELGDSAVYLCASSLAPGQANLWDTEAFFGQGTRLTVV.

The chain has TRBV7-3 and TRBJ2-5, with TRBD2 matching 10 bases. The germline CDR1 and CDR2 sequences are SGHTA and FQGTGA. The V gene end was trimmed by 4 bases and the J gene end by 5 bases; junction bases not matched to a gene: 1. This CDR3 has 13 residues. The DNA of the CDR3 is TGTGCCAGCAGCTCGGGACTAGCGGAGACCCAGTACTTC. Its protein is CASSSGLAETQYF.

This clone was detected only a few times. V usage is TRBV10-1 and J usage is TRBJ1-6; D is undetermined. The CDR3 totals 14 residues. V was cut by 7 bases and J by 0 bases, with 7 bases left in between. CDR1 is WNHNN, CDR2 SYGVQD, per germline (reference sequence). The CDR3 DNA sequence: TGCGCCAGCATGAGTTCCTCCTATAATTCACCCCTCCACTTT. Its protein product is CASMSSSYNSPLHF.

The V call is TRBV30, the J call TRBJ1-2, with TRBD1 identical over 9 bases. Looked up from germline, CDR1 is GTSNPN and CDR2 is SVGIG (reference sequence). V dropped 2 bases and J dropped 7; count of bases not matched to a gene: 5. The CDR3 is 13 amino acids. The CDR3 sequence is CAWSHGQGSGYTF. CDR3 nucleotides: TGTGCCTGGAGTCACGGACAGGGGAGTGGCTACACCTTC.

The chain joins TRBV5-6 to TRBJ2-7; 11 bases line up with TRBD2. Unmatched junction bases numbered 12, after V lost 4 bases and J lost 0 bases. Per germline, CDR1 SGHDT and CDR2 YYEEEE. The CDR3 runs to 18 residues. CDR3 sequence (DNA): TGTGCCAGCAGCCTGGGACTAGCGGAACTACTCAGCTCCTACGAGCAGTACTTC. It translates to CASSLGLAELLSSYEQYF.

CDR3 residues: CSVARGSTDTQYF. The DNA of the CDR3 is TGCAGCGTTGCCCGGGGTAGCACAGATACGCAGTATTTT. The chain employs TRBV29-1 and TRBJ2-3, with D perhaps TRBD2 (5 bases). This CDR3 spans 13 amino acids. Between the trimmed V and J ends, which lost 4 bases and 0 bases, there was a span of 8 bases. CDR1 is SQVTM, CDR2 ANQGSEA, per germline.

The V and J genes are TRBV6-5 and TRBJ2-7; 9 nucleotides match TRBD1. This CDR3 comprises 15 residues. Germline loops: CDR1 MNHEY, CDR2 SVGAGI. Trimming cost V 2 bases and J 3 bases; bases outside gene matches: 5. The CDR3 here is CASSYRRTGDYEQYF. CDR3 DNA sequence: TGTGCCAGCAGTTACCGACGGACAGGGGACTACGAGCAGTACTTC.

The chain has TRBV7-2 and TRBJ1-2; D perhaps matches TRBD1 (5 bases). This CDR3 comprises 17 residues. The germline V gene has CDR1 SGHTA and CDR2 FQGNSA. The germline V and J ends were trimmed by 6 bases and 4 bases, with 24 bases remaining between them. The CDR3 loop reads CASRRGWDGGEVYGYTF. CDR3 bases: TGTGCCAGCAGGAGGGGCTGGGACGGGGGAGAGGTCTATGGCTACACCTTC. Using reference TRBV7-2 and TRBJ1-2 for the parts outside the CDR3, the full variable domain is GAGVSQSPSNKVTEKGKDVELRCDPISGHTALYWYRQSLGQGLEFLIYFQGNSAPDKSGLPSDRFSAERTGGSVSTLTIQRTQQEDSAVYLCASRRGWDGGEVYGYTFGSGTRLTVV.

The chain combines TRBV5-4 with TRBJ2-1; the match to TRBD2 covers 16 bases. In germline, CDR1 is SGHNT, CDR2 YYREEE (reference sequence). With 4 bases clipped from V and 9 bases from J, the junction kept 4 bases outside the gene matches. The CDR3 consists of 15 residues. CDR3 loop: CASSMGLAGGSEQFF. The CDR3 coding sequence is TGTGCCAGCAGCATGGGACTAGCGGGAGGGAGTGAGCAGTTCTTC.

V and J are TRBV11-2 and TRBJ1-2, with D possibly being TRBD1 (6 bases). Trimming removed 5 bases at V and 8 bases at J, with 15 bases between. The CDR3 spans 13 residues. From germline, CDR1 is SGHAT and CDR2 FQNNGV. In DNA form, the CDR3 reads TGTGCCAGCAGCCCAGGACAGCCGGGAGGCTACACCTTC. Its translation is CASSPGQPGGYTF. The whole variable domain, remainder taken from reference TRBV11-2 and TRBJ1-2, is EAGVAQSPRYKIIEKRQSVAFWCNPISGHATLYWYQQILGQGPKLLIQFQNNGVVDDSQLPKDRFSAERLKGVDSTLKIQPAKLEDSAVYLCASSPGQPGGYTFGSGTRLTVV.

The chain is built from TRBV4-1 and TRBJ1-5; TRBD1 matches 8 bases. Germline trimming cut 4 bases from V and 4 bases from J; bases unmatched to any gene: 9. This CDR3 spans 16 amino acids. Germline CDR1 is MGHRA and CDR2 is YSYEKL. CDR3 amino acids: CASSLTPGGWNQPQHF. The CDR3 DNA is TGCGCCAGCAGCCTTACCCCAGGGGGCTGGAATCAGCCCCAGCATTTT.

The chain employs TRBV5-6 and TRBJ2-1; D is ambiguous. V gave up 0 bases and J gave up 0 bases, with 7 bases separating them. Looked up from germline, CDR1 is SGHDT and CDR2 is YYEEEE. The CDR3 loop spans 15 amino acids. The CDR3 loop is CASSLGPSSYNEQFF. The CDR3 DNA reads as TGTGCCAGCAGCTTGGGTCCGAGCTCCTACAATGAGCAGTTCTTC.

This chain connects TRBV18 to TRBJ2-2; 7 bases match TRBD1. V trimming: 3 bases; J trimming: 6 bases; junction bases outside the gene matches: 16. Germline lookup yields CDR1 KGHSH and CDR2 LQKENI. The CDR3 runs to 18 residues. The CDR3 spells CASSPPYGEGAISGELFF. DNA for the CDR3: TGTGCCAGCTCACCCCCCTATGGAGAGGGGGCGATATCCGGGGAGCTGTTTTTT.

This clone came up once. The genes are TRBV4-3 and TRBJ2-1, with 8 bases matching TRBD2. Germline values: CDR1 LGHNA, CDR2 YSLEER. V was pared by 4 bases and J by 3 bases, with 5 bases of the junction left unmatched. The CDR3 length is 15 residues. CDR3 amino acids: CASSRAGTSYNEQFF. In DNA form, the CDR3 reads TGCGCCAGCAGCCGGGCCGGGACTAGCTACAATGAGCAGTTCTTC.

This rearrangement joins TRBV7-9 to TRBJ1-1; D is uncertain. Trimming shortened V by 1 base and J by 11 bases, and 11 bases separated the two germline ends. The length of the CDR3 is 12 residues. The germline CDR1 and CDR2 sequences are SEHNR and FQNEAQ (reference sequence). Here the CDR3 reads CASSLGELWAFF. The CDR3 nucleotides read TGTGCCAGCAGCTTAGGCGAACTTTGGGCTTTCTTT.